This T cell receptor (beta chain) was identified during a study of identical twins. This CDR3 has 15 amino acids. The V segment lost 6 bases and the J segment 8 bases; nucleotides outside the gene matches: 9. The V gene's germline CDR1 is MNHNS and CDR2 SASEGT. MiXCR was run by TCRdb on the 5' RACE reads, yielding one entry per CDR3 protein. The sample shows 200,000 to 300,000 distinct CDR3 sequences, 5.5% to 7% of them seen only once. This clonotype was recorded at least ten times. The same sample was also used in a study of yellow fever vaccine responses in identical twins.

The sequence came from a woman between 18 and 30 years old in good health. Input material: memory (CD45RO+) T cells sorted from blood. This sequence joins TRBV6-1 and TRBJ2-4; 11 nucleotides agree with TRBD2. CDR3 in DNA: TGTGCCAGCAGCTCCGGGGCTAGCGGGAGGTACATTCAGTACTTC. Its translation: CASSSGASGRYIQYF.